The 24 T cell receptor beta chains below come from one sample, sequenced in a study of shared clonotypes between healthy human individuals. Assay: immunoSEQ multiplex PCR; the TCRdb copy retains only in-frame clones and omits some. The data show roughly 1,600,000 clones, just under 99% seen once. Sequencing used naive CD4+ T cells sorted from blood. The sample's subset: CD45RA+ positively selected. The receptors originated from a man aged 25 to 40 in good health.

Comments on this clone: Additional DNA sequences in this sample encode the identical CDR3. The V call is TRBV18, the J call TRBJ1-1; no definite D call. The length of the CDR3 is 14 residues. Trimming left V 3 bases short and J 0 bases short, with 8 bases between. Looked up from germline, CDR1 is KGHSH and CDR2 is LQKENI. The CDR3 nucleotides are TGTGCCAGCTCACCTCTGGACCTGAACACTGAAGCTTTCTTT. Encoded protein: CASSPLDLNTEAFF.

The rearrangement links TRBV5-1 to TRBJ2-3; no clear D. V lost 5 bases, J lost 0 bases, and 13 bases lay in between. There are 15 residues in the CDR3. The germline V gene has CDR1 SGHRS and CDR2 YFSETQ. CDR3 DNA sequence: TGCGCCAGCAGTCCTACTACTTCTAGCACAGATACGCAGTATTTT. Its translation is CASSPTTSSTDTQYF.

The rearrangement links TRBV28 to TRBJ2-7, with D perhaps TRBD2 (5 bases). The CDR3 spans 11 residues. Germline lookup yields CDR1 MDHEN and CDR2 SYDVKM. With 6 bases removed from V and 5 bases from J, the gap between germline ends came to 8 bases. The CDR3 DNA reads TGTGCCAGCAGGCGGGCGGACGAGCAGTACTTC. Amino acid sequence: CASRRADEQYF.

The V call is TRBV19, the J call TRBJ2-4; D is uncertain. Germline V gives CDR1 LNHDA, CDR2 SQIVND (reference sequence). CDR3 length: 13 amino acids. V gave up 8 bases and J gave up 0 bases, with 8 bases separating them. Here the CDR3 DNA reads TGTGCCAGTTCAAGCGTAGCCAAAAACATTCAGTACTTC. This encodes CASSSVAKNIQYF.

The V gene is TRBV5-4, the J gene TRBJ2-1; no clear D gene. CDR1 is SGHNT, CDR2 YYREEE, per germline (reference sequence). V dropped 2 bases and J dropped 6 bases, with 12 bases sitting between them. This CDR3 has 14 amino acids. Written as DNA, the CDR3 is TGTGCCAGCAGCTTCAATGGCCAGCCCAATGAGCAGTTCTTC. This gives the protein CASSFNGQPNEQFF. Full variable domain (remainder filled in from reference TRBV5-4 and TRBJ2-1): ETGVTQSPTHLIKTRGQQVTLRCSSQSGHNTVSWYQQALGQGPQFIFQYYREEENGRGNFPPRFSGLQFPNYSSELNVNALELDDSALYLCASSFNGQPNEQFFGPGTRLTVL.

The J gene is TRBJ2-3, the V gene TRBV19; D is ambiguous. V lost 3 bases and J lost 1, with 8 bases in between. CDR1 and CDR2 (germline): LNHDA, SQIVND (reference sequence). The CDR3 extends over 14 amino acids. CDR3 nucleotide sequence: TGTGCCAGTAGTATCCTAGACGGCACAGATACGCAGTATTTT. It codes for CASSILDGTDTQYF.

The J gene is TRBJ2-2, the V gene TRBV5-6, with 9 bases that match TRBD2. Germline CDR1 reads SGHDT; CDR2 reads YYEEEE. This CDR3 has 17 residues. Losses at the gene ends were 4 bases for V and 3 bases for J; bases not matched to a gene: 10. The chain's CDR3 is CASSLLAGVVYTGELFF. Written as DNA, the CDR3 is TGTGCCAGCAGCCTATTAGCGGGAGTCGTTTACACCGGGGAGCTGTTTTTT.

The genes are TRBV5-5 and TRBJ2-2; no firm D call. The V gene's germline CDR1 is SGHKS and CDR2 YYEKEE (reference sequence). This CDR3 region has 14 residues. The V and J ends lost 2 bases and 5 bases respectively, with 10 bases between them. The CDR3 nucleotides are TGTGCCAGCAGCTTTCAGCACATGACCGGGGAGCTGTTTTTT. Translating it yields CASSFQHMTGELFF.

This clone was detected once. In DNA form, the CDR3 reads TGTGCCAGCAGTTACAAAGGAGACCACTACGAGCAGTACTTC. This gives the protein CASSYKGDHYEQYF. The chain carries TRBV6-5 and TRBJ2-7; D not resolved. This CDR3 comprises 14 residues. CDR1 and CDR2 from the germline V gene are MNHEY and SVGAGI. Trimming took off 2 bases at V and 3 bases at J, with 11 bases between the two ends.

The chain has TRBV5-5 and TRBJ2-6; D call uncertain. This CDR3 is built from 15 residues. The V end was cut by 2 bases, the J end by 2 bases, with 8 bases between. Germline V lookup: CDR1 SGHKS, CDR2 YYEKEE (reference sequence). The CDR3 spells CASSFGPTGANVLTF. The DNA of the CDR3 is TGTGCCAGCAGCTTCGGGCCAACTGGGGCCAACGTCCTGACTTTC.

This chain connects TRBV18 to TRBJ2-2, with unresolved D. CDR3 length: 15 amino acids. The V gene's germline CDR1 is KGHSH and CDR2 LQKENI. V was pared by 1 base and J by 4 bases, with 10 bases between. The CDR3 spells CASSPLDWLTGELFF. CDR3 nucleotide sequence: TGTGCCAGCTCACCACTTGACTGGCTCACCGGGGAGCTGTTTTTT.

CDR3 in amino acids: CASRPNRGQGTQYF. Written as DNA, the CDR3 is TGTGCCAGCAGGCCAAACAGGGGGCAGGGAACGCAGTATTTT. This chain joins TRBV2 and TRBJ2-3; 9 bases align to TRBD1. Looked up from germline, CDR1 is SNHLY and CDR2 is FYNNEI. The trim removed 6 bases at V and 9 bases at J, leaving 10 bases unmatched. The length of the CDR3 is 14 residues.

The chain is built from TRBV29-1 and TRBJ2-1; either TRBD1 or TRBD2 may supply D (7 bases each). Germline values: CDR1 SQVTM, CDR2 ANQGSEA. CDR3 length equals 15 residues. V was clipped by 7 bases and J by 9 bases, with 25 bases between them. The DNA for the CDR3 is TGCAGCGCCGGGTACCAGGGGTCCAGGGGGGGTGAGCAGTTCTTC. This gives the protein CSAGYQGSRGGEQFF.

This clone showed up just once. This rearrangement joins TRBV6-1 to TRBJ1-1; 7 bases align to TRBD1. Germline loops: CDR1 MNHNS, CDR2 SASEGT. Unmatched junction bases numbered 11, after V lost 6 bases and J lost 4 bases. This CDR3 has 15 amino acids. CDR3 in DNA: TGTGCCAGCAGGGAACGTAACAGGGGCGGCACTGAAGCTTTCTTT. Translation: CASRERNRGGTEAFF.

The chain has TRBV10-2 and TRBJ1-2, with 7 nucleotides matching TRBD1. With 6 bases clipped from V and 0 bases from J, the junction kept 7 bases outside the gene matches. In germline, CDR1 is WSHSY, CDR2 SAAADI. The CDR3 has 15 amino acids. CDR3 in DNA: TGCGCCAGCAGACAAACGGGACAGCCTAACTATGGCTACACCTTC. This codes for CASRQTGQPNYGYTF.

Turning to this clone: A read error may produce the germline difference seen at one junction end. This chain joins TRBV4-1 and TRBJ2-7, with 12 bases that match TRBD1. The length of the CDR3 is 17 residues. From germline, CDR1 is MGHRA and CDR2 YSYEKL. CDR3 in DNA: TGCGGCAGCAGCCAAGTGGGACAGGGGGCTAACCTCTACGAGCAGTACTTC. Protein sequence: CGSSQVGQGANLYEQYF.

The chain links TRBV10-3 to TRBJ1-1; 9 positions match TRBD1. V lost 3 bases, J lost 6 bases, and 8 bases stayed unmatched. CDR1 and CDR2 (germline): ENHRY, SYGVKD. The CDR3 spans 15 residues. The DNA for the CDR3 is TGTGCCATCAGTGATGAGGGACAGGGTTTCGCTGAAGCTTTCTTT. Residues: CAISDEGQGFAEAFF.

The CDR3 loop reads CASSPSSGRAVYADTQYF. The CDR3 nucleotides are TGCGCCAGCAGCCCTTCTAGCGGGAGGGCCGTCTATGCAGATACGCAGTATTTT. The chain uses TRBV4-3 and TRBJ2-3; TRBD2 agrees at 12 bases. This CDR3 comprises 18 residues. The J segment lost 4 bases and the V segment lost 4 bases, leaving 12 bases of the junction unmatched. Per the germline V gene, CDR1 is LGHNA and CDR2 is YSLEER.

This clone showed up just once. The V call is TRBV11-2, the J call TRBJ2-1; perhaps D is TRBD1 or TRBD2 (5 bases each). The CDR3 runs 14 residues. The V end lost 2 bases, the J end lost 9 bases, and 14 bases lay between the germline ends. Germline CDR1 reads SGHAT; CDR2 reads FQNNGV. CDR3 sequence reads: CASSLNPGRGEQFF. The DNA for the CDR3 is TGTGCCAGCAGCTTAAATCCGGGGCGAGGTGAGCAGTTCTTC.

The V gene is TRBV6-1, the J gene TRBJ2-5; TRBD1 matches at 7 bases. V shed 6 bases and J 1 base; nucleotides not matched to a gene: 5. The length of the CDR3 is 14 residues. The germline CDR1 and CDR2 sequences are MNHNS and SASEGT. DNA for the CDR3: TGTGCCAGCAGCTACAGGGGTCTCCAAGAGACCCAGTACTTC. Translating it yields CASSYRGLQETQYF.

The J gene is TRBJ2-1, the V gene TRBV6-1, with 9 bases lining up with TRBD2. V trimming: 1 base; J trimming: 6 bases; junction bases outside the gene matches: 7. Germline V CDR1 and CDR2: MNHNS, SASEGT. The CDR3 extends over 16 amino acids. The CDR3 region has the DNA TGTGCCAGCAGTGAAGACCTCCTAGCGGGGAGCAATGAGCAGTTCTTC. Its translation is CASSEDLLAGSNEQFF.

The V and J genes are TRBV18 and TRBJ2-7, with 7 bases lining up with TRBD1. The germline gives CDR1 KGHSH, CDR2 LQKENI. The CDR3 is made up of 19 amino acids. The V gene end was trimmed by 3 bases and the J gene end by 0 bases; junction bases not matched to a gene: 17. DNA for the CDR3: TGTGCCAGCTCACCCTTGCCAGGGGGTCCGGGATCGAGCTCCTACGAGCAGTACTTC. Its translation is CASSPLPGGPGSSSYEQYF.

In this sample, this clone turned up once. V and J are TRBV5-4 and TRBJ2-3; D is unresolved. The CDR3 loop spans 13 amino acids. Trimming shortened V by 3 bases and J by 11 bases, and 16 bases separated the two germline ends. Germline V gives CDR1 SGHNT, CDR2 YYREEE (reference sequence). The CDR3 loop reads CASSSGPPVVQYF. DNA of the CDR3: TGTGCCAGCAGCTCCGGACCCCCTGTCGTGCAGTATTTT.

This chain joins TRBV5-6 and TRBJ1-4, with D perhaps TRBD1 (5 bases). Germline V gene lookup returns CDR1 SGHDT and CDR2 YYEEEE. The V end lost 7 bases, the J end lost 4 bases, and 17 bases lay between the germline ends. The CDR3 length is 15 residues. As DNA, the CDR3 is TGTGCCAGCGGTGAGGGGTACGGGCTTAATGAAAAACTGTTTTTT. Translation: CASGEGYGLNEKLFF.